The clone carrying this T cell receptor (beta chain) was seen a few times. Its antigen is unknown. Repertoires were generated with immunoSEQ multiplex PCR, while TCRdb's copy carries only in-frame clones and drops some. The sample contains around 36,000 clones, more than 60% of which appear only once. The source of the sample is a study of vaccination effects on CD4 cells after COVID-19. Trimming at V came to 7 bases and at J to 0 bases, leaving 6 bases not matched to a gene. Germline lookup yields CDR1 SGHDN and CDR2 FVKESK. The CDR3 loop spans 15 amino acids. Within the ViraFEST assay, antigen-specific CD4+ T cells underwent expansion with viral peptide pools prior to sequencing. Following culture for roughly 10 days, CD4+ T cells were isolated. The vaccine recipients had no prior SARS-CoV-2 infection, with negative nucleocapsid antibodies. Each well held approximately 1.8 million PBMC cultured with about 9.1 ug/ml peptides and about 10 IU/ml IL-2. Half-medium exchanges with IL-2 medium took place on days 3 and 7.

The study's findings and limits: Long after vaccination, the clones induced by infection and by vaccine shrank markedly in size. Healthy vaccinees' vaccine-induced clones included only 1 of 255 that recognized common cold coronaviruses.

This clonotype was obtained from a human donor who received a COVID-19 vaccine. The V call is TRBV14, the J call TRBJ2-3; 8 positions match TRBD2. The source material was CD4+ T cells from PBMCs cultured with SARS-CoV-2 spike peptides, sampled before COVID-19 vaccination. CDR3 coding DNA: TGTGCCAGCAAAAAAGCGGGGGCCAGCACAGATACGCAGTATTTT. Amino acid sequence: CASKKAGASTDTQYF.